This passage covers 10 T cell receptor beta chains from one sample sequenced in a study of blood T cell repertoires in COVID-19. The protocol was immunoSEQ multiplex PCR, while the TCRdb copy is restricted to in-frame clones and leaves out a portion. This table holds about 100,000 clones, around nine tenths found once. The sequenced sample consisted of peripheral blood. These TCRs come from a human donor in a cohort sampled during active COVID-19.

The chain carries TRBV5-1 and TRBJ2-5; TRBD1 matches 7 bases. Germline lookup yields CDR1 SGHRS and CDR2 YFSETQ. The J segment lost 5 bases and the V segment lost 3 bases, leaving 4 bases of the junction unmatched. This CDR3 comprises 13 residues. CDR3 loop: CASSSTGWETQYF. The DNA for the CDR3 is TGCGCCAGCAGCTCGACAGGGTGGGAGACCCAGTACTTC.

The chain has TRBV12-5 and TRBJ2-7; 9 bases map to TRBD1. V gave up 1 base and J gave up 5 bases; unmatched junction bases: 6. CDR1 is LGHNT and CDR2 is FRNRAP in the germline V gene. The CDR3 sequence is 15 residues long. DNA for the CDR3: TGTGCTAGTGGTTTGGGGACAGGGGCCCGCGACGAGCAGTACTTC. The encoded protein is CASGLGTGARDEQYF.

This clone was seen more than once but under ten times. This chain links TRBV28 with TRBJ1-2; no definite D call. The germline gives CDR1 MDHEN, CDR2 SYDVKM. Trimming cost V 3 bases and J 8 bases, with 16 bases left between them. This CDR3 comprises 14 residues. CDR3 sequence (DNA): TGTGCCAGCAGTTTCCTGACGGGAGTAAGGGGCTACACCTTC. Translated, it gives CASSFLTGVRGYTF.

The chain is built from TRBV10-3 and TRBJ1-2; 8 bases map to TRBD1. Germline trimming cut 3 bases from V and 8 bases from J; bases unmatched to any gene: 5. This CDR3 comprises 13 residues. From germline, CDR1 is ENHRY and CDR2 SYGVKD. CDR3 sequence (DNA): TGTGCCATCAGTGAAGACAGGGGCCGAGGCTACACCTTC. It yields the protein CAISEDRGRGYTF.

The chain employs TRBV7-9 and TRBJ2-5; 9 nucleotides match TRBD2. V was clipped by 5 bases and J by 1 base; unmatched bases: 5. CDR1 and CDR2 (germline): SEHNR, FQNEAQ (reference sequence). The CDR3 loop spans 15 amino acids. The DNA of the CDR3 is TGTGCCAGCAGCCCTAGCGGGGCAGTCCAAGAGACCCAGTACTTC. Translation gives CASSPSGAVQETQYF.

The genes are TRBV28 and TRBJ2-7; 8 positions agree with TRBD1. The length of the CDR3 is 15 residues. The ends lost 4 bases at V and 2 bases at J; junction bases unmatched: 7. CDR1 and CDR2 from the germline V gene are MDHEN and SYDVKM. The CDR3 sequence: CASSWRGTGPYEQYF. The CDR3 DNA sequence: TGTGCCAGCAGTTGGCGTGGGACAGGTCCCTACGAGCAGTACTTC.

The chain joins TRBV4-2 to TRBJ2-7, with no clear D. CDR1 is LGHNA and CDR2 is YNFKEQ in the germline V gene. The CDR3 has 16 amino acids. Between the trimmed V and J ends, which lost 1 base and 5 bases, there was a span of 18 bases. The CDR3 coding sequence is TGTGCCAGCAGCCAAGGGGCGACACCGGCCCCCCACGAGCAGTACTTC. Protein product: CASSQGATPAPHEQYF.

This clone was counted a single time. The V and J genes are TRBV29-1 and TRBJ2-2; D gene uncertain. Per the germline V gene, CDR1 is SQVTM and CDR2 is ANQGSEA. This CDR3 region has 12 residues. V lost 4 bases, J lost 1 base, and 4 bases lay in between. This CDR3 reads CSVGRNTGELFF. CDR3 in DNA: TGCAGCGTTGGCAGGAACACCGGGGAGCTGTTTTTT.

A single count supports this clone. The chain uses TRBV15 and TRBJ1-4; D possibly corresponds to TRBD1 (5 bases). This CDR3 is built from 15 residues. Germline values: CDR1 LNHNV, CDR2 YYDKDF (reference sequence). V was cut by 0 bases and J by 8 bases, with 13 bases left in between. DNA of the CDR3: TGTGCCACCAGCAGAGAAACCCTCCGACAGGAAAAACTGTTTTTT. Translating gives CATSRETLRQEKLFF. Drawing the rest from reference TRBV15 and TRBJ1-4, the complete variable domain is DAMVIQNPRYQVTQFGKPVTLSCSQTLNHNVMYWYQQKSSQAPKLLFHYYDKDFNNEADTPDNFQSRRPNTSFCFLDIRSPGLGDTAMYLCATSRETLRQEKLFFGSGTQLSVL.

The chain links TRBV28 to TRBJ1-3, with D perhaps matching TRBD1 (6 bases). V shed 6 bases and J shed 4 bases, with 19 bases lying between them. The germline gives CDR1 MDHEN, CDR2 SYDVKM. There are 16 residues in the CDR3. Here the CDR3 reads CASRLQGLGRGNTIYF. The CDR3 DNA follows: TGTGCCAGCAGGCTACAGGGTCTAGGGCGAGGAAACACCATATATTTT. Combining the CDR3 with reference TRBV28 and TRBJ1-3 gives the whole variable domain DVKVTQSSRYLVKRTGEKVFLECVQDMDHENMFWYRQDPGLGLRLIYFSYDVKMKEKGDIPEGYSVSREKKERFSLILESASTNQTSMYLCASRLQGLGRGNTIYFGEGSWLTVV.